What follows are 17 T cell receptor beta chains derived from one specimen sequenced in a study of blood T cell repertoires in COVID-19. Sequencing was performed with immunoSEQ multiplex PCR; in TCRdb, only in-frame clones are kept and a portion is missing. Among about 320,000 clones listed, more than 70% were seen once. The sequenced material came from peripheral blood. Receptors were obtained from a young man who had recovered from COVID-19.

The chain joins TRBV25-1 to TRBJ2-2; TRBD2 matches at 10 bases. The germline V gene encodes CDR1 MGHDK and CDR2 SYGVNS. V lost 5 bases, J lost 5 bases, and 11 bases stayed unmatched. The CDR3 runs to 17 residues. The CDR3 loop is CASSWSSGSVGTGELFF. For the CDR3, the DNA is TGTGCCAGCAGTTGGTCTAGCGGGAGCGTTGGGACCGGGGAGCTGTTTTTT.

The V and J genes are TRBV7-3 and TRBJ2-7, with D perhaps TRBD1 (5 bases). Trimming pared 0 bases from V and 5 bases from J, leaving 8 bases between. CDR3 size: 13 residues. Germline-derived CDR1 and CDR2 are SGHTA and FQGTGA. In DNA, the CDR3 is TGTGCCAGCAGCTTAACAGGGGCCCACGAGCAGTACTTC. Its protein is CASSLTGAHEQYF.

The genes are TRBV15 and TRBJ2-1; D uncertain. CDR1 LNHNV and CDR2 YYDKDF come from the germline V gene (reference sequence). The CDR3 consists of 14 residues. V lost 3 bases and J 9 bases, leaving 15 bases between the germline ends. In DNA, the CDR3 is TGTGCCACCAGCAGGCCCGCCTCTCGCGGTGAGCAGTTCTTC. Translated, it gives CATSRPASRGEQFF.

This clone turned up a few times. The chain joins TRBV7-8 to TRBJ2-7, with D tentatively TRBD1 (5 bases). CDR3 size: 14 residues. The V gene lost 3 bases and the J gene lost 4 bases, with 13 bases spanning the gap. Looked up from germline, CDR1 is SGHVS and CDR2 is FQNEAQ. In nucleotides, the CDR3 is TGTGCCAGCAGCTTGGAGACAGCAATTTACGAGCAGTACTTC. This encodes CASSLETAIYEQYF.

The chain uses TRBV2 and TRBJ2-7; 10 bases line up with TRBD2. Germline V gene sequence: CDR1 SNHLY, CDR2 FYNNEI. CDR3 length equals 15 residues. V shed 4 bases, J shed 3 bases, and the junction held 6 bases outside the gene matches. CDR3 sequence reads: CASSVGAGGFYEQYF. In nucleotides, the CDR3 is TGTGCCAGCAGTGTGGGAGCGGGAGGGTTCTACGAGCAGTACTTC.

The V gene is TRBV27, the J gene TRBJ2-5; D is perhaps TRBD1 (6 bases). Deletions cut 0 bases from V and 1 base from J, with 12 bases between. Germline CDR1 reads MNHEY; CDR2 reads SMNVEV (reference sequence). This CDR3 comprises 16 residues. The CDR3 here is CASSLSIWTAQETQYF. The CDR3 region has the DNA TGTGCCAGCAGTTTATCGATCTGGACAGCCCAAGAGACCCAGTACTTC.

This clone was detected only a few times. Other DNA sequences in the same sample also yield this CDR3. The CDR3 loop is CASSLGGGQETQYF. In nucleotides, the CDR3 is TGTGCCAGCAGCTTAGGAGGGGGTCAAGAGACCCAGTACTTC. This rearrangement joins TRBV7-2 to TRBJ2-5, with TRBD1 as a possible D gene (6 bases). CDR3 length equals 14 residues. Germline V lookup: CDR1 SGHTA, CDR2 FQGNSA. V lost 1 base to trimming and J lost 2 bases, with 8 bases between them.

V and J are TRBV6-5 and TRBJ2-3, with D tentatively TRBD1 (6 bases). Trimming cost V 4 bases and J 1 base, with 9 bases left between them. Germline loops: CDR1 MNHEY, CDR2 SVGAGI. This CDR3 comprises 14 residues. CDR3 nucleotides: TGTGCCAGCAGTTGGACAGAGGGCACAGATACGCAGTATTTT. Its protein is CASSWTEGTDTQYF.

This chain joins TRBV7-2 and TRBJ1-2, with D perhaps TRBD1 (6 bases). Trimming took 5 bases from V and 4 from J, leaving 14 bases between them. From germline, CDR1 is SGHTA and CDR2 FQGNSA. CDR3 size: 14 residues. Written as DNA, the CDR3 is TGTGCCAGCAGCGCGGCCGGGGACACCTATGGCTACACCTTC. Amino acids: CASSAAGDTYGYTF.

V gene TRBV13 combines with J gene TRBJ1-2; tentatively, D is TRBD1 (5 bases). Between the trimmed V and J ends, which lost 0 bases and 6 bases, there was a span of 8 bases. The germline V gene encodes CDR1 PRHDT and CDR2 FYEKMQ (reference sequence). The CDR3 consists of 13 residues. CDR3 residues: CASSLGQANGYTF. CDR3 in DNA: TGTGCCAGCAGCTTAGGACAGGCAAATGGCTACACCTTC.

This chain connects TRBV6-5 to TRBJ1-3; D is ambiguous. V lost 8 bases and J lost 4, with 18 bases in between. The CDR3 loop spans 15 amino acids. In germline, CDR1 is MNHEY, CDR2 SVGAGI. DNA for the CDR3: TGTGCCAGCGCCCTAGATGGTAGCGGCGGAAACACCATATATTTT. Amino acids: CASALDGSGGNTIYF.

For the CDR3, the DNA is TGTGCCAGCAGCCCCACGGAGATAGGGGTAGGAACTGAAGCTTTCTTT. It translates to CASSPTEIGVGTEAFF. The chain recombines TRBV4-2 with TRBJ1-1; maybe TRBD1 (5 bases). The germline gives CDR1 LGHNA, CDR2 YNFKEQ. The CDR3 has 16 amino acids. Trimming pared 4 bases from V and 5 bases from J, leaving 20 bases between.

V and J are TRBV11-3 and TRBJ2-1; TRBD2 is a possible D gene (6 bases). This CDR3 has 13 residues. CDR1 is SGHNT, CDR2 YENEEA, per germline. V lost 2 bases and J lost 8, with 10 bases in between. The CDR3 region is CASSLQGGDEQFF. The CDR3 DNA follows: TGTGCCAGCAGCTTACAGGGCGGGGATGAGCAGTTCTTC.

The CDR3 coding sequence is TGTGCCATCAGGGGGACAGGGAGCCCCTACGAGCAGTACTTC. This gives the protein CAIRGTGSPYEQYF. The chain has TRBV10-3 and TRBJ2-7, with 9 bases aligning to TRBD1. Germline CDR1 reads ENHRY; CDR2 reads SYGVKD. The CDR3 runs to 14 residues. The J segment lost 2 bases and the V segment lost 6 bases, leaving 5 bases of the junction unmatched.

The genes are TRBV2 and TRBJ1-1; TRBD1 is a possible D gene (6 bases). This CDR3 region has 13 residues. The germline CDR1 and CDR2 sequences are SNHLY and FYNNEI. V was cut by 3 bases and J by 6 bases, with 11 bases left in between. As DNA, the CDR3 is TGTGCCAGCAGTGAGGGGGCCCCTGCTGAAGCTTTCTTT. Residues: CASSEGAPAEAFF.

CDR3 in amino acids: CAWGKGRDTEAFF. The CDR3 region has the DNA TGTGCCTGGGGAAAGGGCAGGGACACTGAAGCTTTCTTT. The chain carries TRBV30 and TRBJ1-1, with a weak D call TRBD1 (5 bases). V gave up 5 bases and J gave up 3 bases, with 13 bases separating them. Per germline, CDR1 GTSNPN and CDR2 SVGIG (reference sequence). The CDR3 covers 13 residues.

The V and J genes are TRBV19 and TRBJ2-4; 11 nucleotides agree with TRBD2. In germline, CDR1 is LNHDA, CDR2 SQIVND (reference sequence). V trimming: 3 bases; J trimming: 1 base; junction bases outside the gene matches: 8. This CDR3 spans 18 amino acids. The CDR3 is CASSIGLAGGGAKNIQYF. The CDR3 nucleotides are TGTGCCAGTAGTATCGGTCTAGCGGGAGGAGGGGCCAAAAACATTCAGTACTTC.